This TCR beta chain was observed in a study of T cells after yellow fever vaccination. Study results and limitations: The presence of abundant clonotypes contaminating from the bulk population was possible in FACS-sorted repertoires.

The study made its TCR cDNA through 5'RACE template switching. That step introduced a universal primer site along with UMIs. TCRdb passed the 5' RACE reads through MiXCR, listing each CDR3 protein once. The sample lists 100,000 to 150,000 distinct CDR3 sequences; about 7.4% were seen once. V lost 3 bases and J lost 4; bases outside the gene matches: 11. In germline, CDR1 is SGDLS, CDR2 YYNGEE. CDR3 length equals 17 residues. This clonotype was counted many times. The antigen is unknown. Here the sequenced sample was CD4+ T cells sorted from PBMCs, taken around 10 days after the first yellow fever vaccination. This chain links TRBV9 with TRBJ2-5; TRBD1 matches 11 bases. This TCR was recovered from a man between 18 and 29 years old who received the YFV17D yellow fever vaccine. CDR3 sequence: CASSATIGTGGGETQYF. In DNA, the CDR3 is TGTGCCAGCAGCGCAACCATCGGGACAGGGGGAGGAGAGACCCAGTACTTC.